Presented here are 7 T cell receptor beta chains from one specimen sequenced in a study of post-analysis software for immune sequencing data. Study-wide points: Patients used roughly five TRBV segments, including TRBV5-6, TRBV5-1 and TRBV20-1, more often than controls.

These TCRs are of unknown antigen specificity. Unique molecular identifiers tagged the TCR beta cDNA libraries. TCRdb processed the PCR reads anew with MiXCR; each CDR3 protein has one entry. The table records hundreds of thousands of distinct CDR3 sequences, 59% of them present only once. The sequenced sample consisted of blood. These receptors came from a girl aged 2 to 10 with multiple sclerosis.

This clonotype was recorded once. The CDR3 DNA is TGCGCCAGCAGCTTGGCTCGGGGTATCGAGGATGGCTACACCTTC. It translates to CASSLARGIEDGYTF. V is TRBV5-1 and J is TRBJ1-2; no clear D gene. Between the trimmed V and J ends, which lost 0 bases and 6 bases, there was a span of 15 bases. Germline V lookup: CDR1 SGHRS, CDR2 YFSETQ. The CDR3 contains 15 residues. Filled out from reference TRBV5-1 and TRBJ1-2, the complete variable domain reads KAGVTQTPRYLIKTRGQQVTLSCSPISGHRSVSWYQQTPGQGLQFLFEYFSETQRNKGNFPGRFSGRQFSNSRSEMNVSTLELGDSALYLCASSLARGIEDGYTFGSGTRLTVV.

This sequence joins TRBV15 and TRBJ2-3; 7 bases match TRBD1. CDR3 size: 16 residues. CDR1 LNHNV and CDR2 YYDKDF come from the germline V gene (reference sequence). J gave up 0 bases and V 1 base, and 4 bases lay outside the gene matches. CDR3 in amino acids: CATSRGRQGSTDTQYF. DNA for the CDR3: TGTGCCACCAGCAGAGGCCGACAGGGCAGCACAGATACGCAGTATTTT.

This sequence joins TRBV20-1 and TRBJ1-2; 9 bases are shared with TRBD1. After removal of 6 bases from V and 7 bases from J, the junction contained 6 bases not matched to a gene. Germline V lookup: CDR1 DFQATT, CDR2 SNEGSKA (reference sequence). This CDR3 spans 12 amino acids. The CDR3 here is CSAATGGLGYTF. DNA for the CDR3: TGCAGTGCAGCCACAGGGGGCCTTGGCTACACCTTC.

This clonotype was detected only a few times. This chain links TRBV6-5 with TRBJ2-3; D is possibly TRBD2 (6 bases). Per germline, CDR1 MNHEY and CDR2 SVGAGI. V gave up 6 bases and J gave up 6 bases, with 16 bases separating them. The CDR3 is made up of 14 amino acids. The CDR3 DNA reads TGTGCCAGCAGGAAACCTTTTGGGGGGGATACGCAGTATTTT. Residues: CASRKPFGGDTQYF.

This clonotype came up a few times. The V call is TRBV12-3 or TRBV12-4, the J call TRBJ2-4; 8 bases fit TRBD2. Near its end, the DNA agrees better with TRBJ2-7, so the J call may be wrong. The CDR3 totals 14 residues. CDR3 in amino acids: CASSVTGTRNEQYF. As DNA, the CDR3 is TGTGCCAGCAGTGTAACCGGGACTAGAAACGAGCAGTACTTC.

This rearrangement joins TRBV29-1 to TRBJ2-7; tentatively, D is TRBD1 (6 bases). Germline V lookup: CDR1 SQVTM, CDR2 ANQGSEA. The CDR3 extends over 14 amino acids. V lost 2 bases, J lost 1 base, and 12 bases lay in between. The DNA for the CDR3 is TGCAGCGTTGAAACAGGGCCCCAGTCCTACGAGCAGTACTTC. Protein: CSVETGPQSYEQYF.

This clonotype was seen only a few times. J is TRBJ2-1 and V is TRBV10-3, with 15 bases lining up with TRBD2. The germline gives CDR1 ENHRY, CDR2 SYGVKD. J gave up 13 bases and V 4 bases, and 5 bases lay outside the gene matches. This CDR3 has 14 amino acids. CDR3: CAISGGLAGGKQFF. CDR3 bases: TGTGCCATCAGTGGGGGACTAGCGGGAGGCAAACAGTTCTTC.